This is a list of T cell receptor beta chains from one sample in a study of blood T cell repertoires in COVID-19. Sequencing used immunoSEQ multiplex PCR; TCRdb keeps in-frame clones, though not all of them. The sample has 200,000 to 250,000 clones; about nine tenths are singletons. Sequencing was performed on peripheral blood. The source is a man older than 75 with acute or convalescent COVID-19. The CDR3 runs from the conserved cysteine through the conserved F or W. Fields, in order: V gene, J gene, clone size, D gene, CDR3 protein, CDR3 DNA. The D gene is left open where the match is weak. Some rows have no size entry. The others give once, few or many, or a class for an expanded clone.

TRBV7-9	TRBJ2-5	NA	TRBD1	CASSSPDREETQYF	TGTGCCAGCAGTTCCCCGGACAGGGAAGAGACCCAGTACTTC
TRBV25-1	TRBJ2-2	NA	NA	CASSVSRGTGELFF	TGTGCCAGCAGTGTCTCCCGGGGCACCGGGGAGCTGTTTTTT
TRBV30	TRBJ1-4	once	NA	CAWSVPAGLLFF	TGTGCCTGGAGTGTACCCGCAGGGCTACTGTTTTTT
TRBV27	TRBJ2-1	NA	TRBD2	CASSTLADNEQFF	TGTGCCAGCAGTACACTAGCGGACAATGAGCAGTTCTTC
TRBV9	TRBJ2-5	NA	NA	CASSVAAASETQYF	TGTGCCAGCAGCGTAGCTGCGGCGAGCGAGACCCAGTACTTC
TRBV10-3	TRBJ1-3	NA	NA	CAIRAQSSGNTIYF	TGTGCCATCAGGGCCCAAAGCTCTGGAAACACCATATATTTT
TRBV5-1	TRBJ2-3	NA	TRBD2	CASSLGLAGGGGATQYF	TGCGCCAGCAGCTTGGGACTAGCGGGAGGGGGGGGAGCTACGCAGTATTTT
TRBV4-2	TRBJ2-1	NA	TRBD1	CASSPSRQGPGEQFF	TGTGCCAGCAGCCCCTCGAGACAGGGGCCGGGTGAGCAGTTCTTC
TRBV27	TRBJ2-7	NA	NA	CASRLGSGEPTYEQYF	TGTGCCAGCAGACTAGGTTCAGGGGAGCCTACCTACGAGCAGTACTTC
TRBV6-5	TRBJ2-7	once	NA	CASASYEQYF	TGTGCCAGCGCCAGCTACGAGCAGTACTTC
TRBV27	TRBJ2-1	NA	TRBD2	CASSFPPGLAGDLTNEQFF	TGTGCCAGCAGTTTTCCCCCGGGACTAGCGGGAGACTTGACCAATGAGCAGTTCTTC
TRBV5-1	TRBJ2-3	NA	TRBD2	CASSLAYGTSGASTDTQYF	TGCGCCAGCAGCTTGGCCTATGGGACTAGCGGGGCGAGCACAGATACGCAGTATTTT